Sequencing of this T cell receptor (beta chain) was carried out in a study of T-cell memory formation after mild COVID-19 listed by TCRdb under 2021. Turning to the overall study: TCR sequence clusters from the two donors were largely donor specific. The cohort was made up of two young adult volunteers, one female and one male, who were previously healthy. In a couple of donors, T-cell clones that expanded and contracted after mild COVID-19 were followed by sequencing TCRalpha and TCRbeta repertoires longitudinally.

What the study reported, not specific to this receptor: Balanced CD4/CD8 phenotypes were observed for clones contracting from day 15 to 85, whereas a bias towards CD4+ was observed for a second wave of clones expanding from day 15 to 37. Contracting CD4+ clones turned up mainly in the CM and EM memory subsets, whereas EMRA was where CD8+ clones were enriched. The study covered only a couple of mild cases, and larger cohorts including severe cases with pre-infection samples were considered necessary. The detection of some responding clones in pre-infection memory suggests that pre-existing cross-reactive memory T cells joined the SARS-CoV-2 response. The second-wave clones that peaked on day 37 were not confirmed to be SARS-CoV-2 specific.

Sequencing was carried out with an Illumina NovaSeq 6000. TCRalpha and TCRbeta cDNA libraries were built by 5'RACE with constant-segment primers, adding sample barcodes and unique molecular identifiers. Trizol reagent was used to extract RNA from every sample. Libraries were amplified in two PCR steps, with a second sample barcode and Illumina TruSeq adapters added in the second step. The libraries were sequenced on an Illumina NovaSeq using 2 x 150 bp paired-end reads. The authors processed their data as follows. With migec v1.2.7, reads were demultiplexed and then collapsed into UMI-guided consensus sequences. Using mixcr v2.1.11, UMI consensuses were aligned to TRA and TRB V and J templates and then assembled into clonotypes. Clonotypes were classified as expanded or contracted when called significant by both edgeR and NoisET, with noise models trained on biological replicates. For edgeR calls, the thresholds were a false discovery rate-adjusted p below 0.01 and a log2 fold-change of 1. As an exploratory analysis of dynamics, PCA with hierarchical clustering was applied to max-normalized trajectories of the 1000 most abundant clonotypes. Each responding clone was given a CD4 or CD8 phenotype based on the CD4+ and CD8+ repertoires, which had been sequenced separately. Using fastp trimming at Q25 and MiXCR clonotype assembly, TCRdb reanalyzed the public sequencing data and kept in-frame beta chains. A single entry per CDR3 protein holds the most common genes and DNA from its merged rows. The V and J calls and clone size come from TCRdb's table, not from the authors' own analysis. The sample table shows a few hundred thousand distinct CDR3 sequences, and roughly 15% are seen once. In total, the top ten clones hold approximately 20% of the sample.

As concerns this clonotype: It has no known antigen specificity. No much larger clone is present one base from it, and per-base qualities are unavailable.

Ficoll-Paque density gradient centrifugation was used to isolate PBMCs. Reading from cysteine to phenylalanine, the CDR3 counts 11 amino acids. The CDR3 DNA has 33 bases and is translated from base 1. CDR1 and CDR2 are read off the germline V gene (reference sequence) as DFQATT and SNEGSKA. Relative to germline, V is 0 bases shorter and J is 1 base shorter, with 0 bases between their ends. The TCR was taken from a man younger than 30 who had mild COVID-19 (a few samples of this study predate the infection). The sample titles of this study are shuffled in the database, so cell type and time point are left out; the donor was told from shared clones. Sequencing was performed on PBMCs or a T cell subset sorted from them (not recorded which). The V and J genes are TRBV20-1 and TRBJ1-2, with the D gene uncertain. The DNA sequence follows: TGCAGTGCTAGAGATAACTATGGCTACACCTTC. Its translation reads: CSARDNYGYTF.